This T cell receptor beta chain was sequenced during a study of blood T cells in healthy people across ages. Germline V CDR1 and CDR2: MNHNS, SASEGT. V was trimmed by 1 base and J by 0 bases, leaving 7 bases between them. CDR3 length equals 15 residues. A J-beta primer mix and a sample-barcoded 5' primer were used in a second PCR of roughly 6 to 11 cycles. TCRdb independently ran MiXCR on the 5' RACE reads; one entry per CDR3 protein. The data contain 1.5 million to 2 million distinct CDR3 sequences, 28% of them singletons. Of note for this clonotype: The antigen is not known.

Findings and limits, study-wide: Any changes in expanded clonotypes were possibly confounded, as donor CMV status remained unknown.

This TCR was recovered from a woman aged 25-40 years in good health. This chain connects TRBV6-1 to TRBJ1-5; D is uncertain. Sequences were obtained from blood. Here the CDR3 DNA reads TGTGCCAGCAGTGAAGGGCAGTATAGCAATCAGCCCCAGCATTTT. This sequence encodes CASSEGQYSNQPQHF.